The entry that follows covers one T cell receptor (beta chain) sequence. Its specificity is unknown. CDR1 and CDR2 (germline): SGHAT, FQDESV (reference sequence). The V end lost 4 bases, the J end lost 10 bases, and 13 bases lay between the germline ends. This CDR3 contains 13 residues. Libraries were made from TCR beta cDNA, and they carried unique molecular identifiers. TCRdb used MiXCR to reprocess the PCR reads, holding one entry per CDR3 protein. The sample carries hundreds of thousands of distinct CDR3 sequences, approximately 30% recorded once. The entry originates in a study of post-analysis software for immune sequencing data. The study's findings and limits: Normalized Chao1 diversity in multiple sclerosis patients fell significantly below that of controls. Patients had higher frequencies than controls of about five TRBV segments, including TRBV5-6, TRBV5-1 and TRBV20-1.

Sequencing was done on a sample of blood. The rearrangement joins TRBV11-1 to TRBJ1-4, with unresolved D. This sequence originates from a girl under 18 with multiple sclerosis. The CDR3 spells CASSSSTHGKLFF. CDR3 nucleotides: TGTGCCAGCAGCTCGTCGACTCACGGAAAACTGTTTTTT.